Presented here are 11 T cell receptor beta chains from one specimen sequenced in a study of T cells in Graves' hyperthyroidism and ophthalmopathy. TCR beta CDR3 regions were amplified from RNA transcripts. Primed by the HTBI set, a first-round RT-PCR was run on the TCR CDR3. Using its own MiXCR run on the multiplex PCR reads, TCRdb lists one record per CDR3 protein. Here the sample spans around 350,000 distinct CDR3 sequences, 20% to 25% being singletons. The sample comprised blood. The receptor source for this set is a man in his forties or fifties with Graves' hyperthyroidism.

The chain joins TRBV10-2 to TRBJ1-2, with 8 bases aligning to TRBD1. Germline CDR1 reads WSHSY; CDR2 reads SAAADI. CDR3 length: 15 residues. The junction had 12 bases not matched to a gene; V was cut back by 8 bases and J by 4 bases. The CDR3 DNA is TGCGCCAGCGCTTCGAACAGGGGGAAAGCCTATGGCTACACCTTC. This translates into CASASNRGKAYGYTF.

This clonotype was seen a few times. This CDR3 reads CSVDVAALRDEQFF. DNA for the CDR3: TGCAGCGTTGACGTAGCGGCCCTTAGGGATGAGCAGTTCTTC. This sequence joins TRBV29-1 and TRBJ2-1; the D gene is possibly TRBD2 (6 bases). This CDR3 contains 14 residues. Looked up from germline, CDR1 is SQVTM and CDR2 is ANQGSEA. Trimming removed 3 bases from V and 8 bases from J, with 17 bases in between.

This chain links TRBV6-1 with TRBJ2-7; no definite D call. CDR1 and CDR2 from the germline V gene are MNHNS and SASEGT. Trimming took 8 bases from V and 3 from J, leaving 11 bases between them. The CDR3 length is 12 residues. CDR3: CASEDGYYEQYF. In DNA form, the CDR3 reads TGTGCCAGCGAAGACGGCTACTACGAGCAGTACTTC.

This clonotype was detected a few times. The chain has TRBV24-1 and TRBJ2-5, with TRBD1 matching over 8 bases. The germline V gene encodes CDR1 KGHDR and CDR2 SFDVKD. J gave up 5 bases and V 3 bases, and 4 bases lay outside the gene matches. The CDR3 has 14 amino acids. The CDR3 spells CATSDPDRVETQYF. The CDR3 region has the DNA TGTGCCACCAGTGATCCGGACAGGGTGGAGACCCAGTACTTC.

V gene TRBV27 combines with J gene TRBJ2-7; D call uncertain. This CDR3 has 13 amino acids. From germline, CDR1 is MNHEY and CDR2 SMNVEV (reference sequence). Trimming removed 3 bases at V and 9 bases at J, with 15 bases between. CDR3 sequence: CASSFPPFLVQYF. In DNA, the CDR3 is TGTGCCAGCAGTTTCCCTCCTTTCTTGGTGCAGTACTTC.

At least ten counts were recorded for this clonotype. The J gene is TRBJ1-1, the V gene TRBV28; D is unclear. Looked up from germline, CDR1 is MDHEN and CDR2 is SYDVKM. The length of the CDR3 is 11 residues. V shed 7 bases and J shed 7 bases, with 10 bases lying between them. CDR3 amino acids: CASKSGIEAFF. CDR3 coding DNA: TGTGCCAGCAAAAGTGGAATTGAAGCTTTCTTT. Based on the CDR3 plus reference TRBV28 and TRBJ1-1, the full variable domain is DVKVTQSSRYLVKRTGEKVFLECVQDMDHENMFWYRQDPGLGLRLIYFSYDVKMKEKGDIPEGYSVSREKKERFSLILESASTNQTSMYLCASKSGIEAFFGQGTRLTVV.

This clonotype was picked up a small number of times. The rearrangement joins TRBV29-1 to TRBJ2-7, with 8 bases lining up with TRBD2. The V gene's germline CDR1 is SQVTM and CDR2 ANQGSEA. Unmatched junction bases numbered 15, after V lost 6 bases and J lost 2 bases. The CDR3 is made up of 16 amino acids. The CDR3 loop is CSVGGGRSAPTYEQYF. In DNA form, the CDR3 reads TGCAGCGTCGGGGGGGGGAGGAGCGCCCCGACCTACGAGCAGTACTTC.

The rearrangement uses TRBV7-3 and TRBJ1-1; D remains unclear. CDR3 length equals 13 residues. From germline, CDR1 is SGHTA and CDR2 FQGTGA. V shed 1 base and J shed 5 bases, with 8 bases lying between them. The DNA of the CDR3 is TGTGCCAGCAGCTTAAACCCGCTGACTGAAGCTTTCTTT. Its protein product is CASSLNPLTEAFF.

Many counts were recorded for this clonotype. The V call is TRBV12-3 or TRBV12-4, the J call TRBJ1-4, with D perhaps matching TRBD1 (6 bases). V lost 6 bases to trimming and J lost 4 bases, with 15 bases between them. This CDR3 has 15 amino acids. CDR3 residues: CASRIRGGDNEKLFF. Written as DNA, the CDR3 is TGTGCCAGCAGAATCCGTGGGGGCGATAATGAAAAACTGTTTTTT.

This clonotype turned up a few times. V gene TRBV15 combines with J gene TRBJ2-7; 7 bases line up with TRBD1. From germline, CDR1 is LNHNV and CDR2 YYDKDF (reference sequence). The trim removed 6 bases at V and 3 bases at J, leaving 8 bases unmatched. The CDR3 covers 14 residues. DNA of the CDR3: TGTGCCACCAGTATCGACAGGGCCAACTACGAGCAGTACTTC. Amino acids: CATSIDRANYEQYF.

This chain uses TRBV20-1 with TRBJ1-1; D is unresolved. This CDR3 comprises 13 residues. Trimming stripped 5 bases from V and 7 bases from J, with 17 bases between. Per germline, CDR1 DFQATT and CDR2 SNEGSKA (reference sequence). CDR3 DNA: TGCAGTGCTCTGACCCTCACCGGAGATGAAGCTTTCTTT. This sequence encodes CSALTLTGDEAFF.